This T cell receptor (beta chain) appears in the sequencing data of a study of T-cell reconstitution after alpha-beta-depleted transplantation in children. This clonotype was counted only a few times. Antigen: not known. Preparation of the TCRbeta library was carried out with unique molecular identifiers. TCRdb reprocessed the PCR reads with MiXCR, giving one entry per CDR3 protein. Of 300,000 to 400,000 distinct CDR3 sequences listed, 15% to 20% are singletons. Findings and caveats of the study: A year post-transplant, T-cell counts and diversity derived mostly from newly produced T cells. Two months or so post-transplant, alpha-beta T cells reportedly derived from several hundred expanded graft clones.

This sequence originates from a male patient aged 2 to 10 who had a stem cell transplant for acute lymphoblastic leukemia, so the T cells may come from the graft donor. The sample in question was PBMCs, mostly from graft donor cells, obtained 360 days after TCRalphabeta/CD19-depleted stem cell transplant.

CDR3 protein: CSVIRDRGSVGEQYF. CDR3 coding DNA: TGCAGCGTCATCCGGGACAGGGGATCGGTGGGCGAGCAGTACTTC. This chain joins TRBV29-1 and TRBJ2-7, with 10 bases aligning to TRBD1. The CDR3 covers 15 residues. Germline CDR1 and CDR2: SQVTM and ANQGSEA. Trimming at V came to 6 bases and at J to 6 bases, leaving 14 bases not matched to a gene.